This T cell receptor (beta chain) was documented in a study of identical twins (dated by TCRdb to the mid-2010s). Concerning the study at large: To test whether fetal clonotypes persist, the study used deep sequencing on TCR alpha and beta repertoires from monozygotic twins, unrelated adults of various ages, and cord blood. Replicate twin experiments were performed at different times using different library preparation protocols to rule out contamination.

The CDR1 and CDR2 encoded by the germline V gene (reference sequence) are LNHNV and YYDKDF. V is trimmed back by 8 bases and J by 0 bases, and the junction contains 6 bases that no gene match accounts for. From the cysteine through the phenylalanine, the CDR3 covers 15 amino acids. The retained sequence is limited to the CDR3, 45 bases, with the frame set at the first base. Only healthy Caucasian donors were included. Three unrelated non-twin adults were additionally sequenced: a male aged 18 to 30, a male aged 50 to 60 and a female aged 50 to 60. Miltenyi CD45RO+ enrichment and human naive T-cell isolation kits were used to isolate memory (CD45RO+) and naive T cells from PBMC. Summary of the overall study and its limitations: Zero-insertion analyses could be partly confounded by invariant T cells such as MAIT and iNKT, although diverse VJ usage argued against such confounding for most clonotypes. Excess twin sharing in beta out-of-frame sequences was weaker because fewer shared sequences lowered the signal-to-noise ratio. In monozygotic twins, out-of-frame TCR alpha sharing was systematically underestimated by recombination models, although the models agreed with sharing between unrelated individuals. Fewer insertions were carried by abundant cord blood beta clonotypes; a weaker similar trend was observed in young adult naive repertoires, while no such trend was observed in memory repertoires. Because the same donors could not be followed over many years, the conclusions depended on cross-sectional statistical analysis. Compared with coincidental sharing between unrelated individuals, out-of-frame TCR alpha sequences shared between twins had an excess of sequences with low generation probability.

The table lists this clonotype with many counts. The clone's antigen remains unknown. The input lacks base qualities; no much larger clone sits a single base away. Libraries came from 5' RACE. The sequencer listed for this sample is Illumina HiSeq 2000. Template switching introduced a universal primer binding site; the final cDNA contained a unique molecular identifier, enabling accurate counting of TCR cDNA molecules. Specific primers in the conserved constant-segment region were used to synthesize first-strand cDNA for TCR alpha and beta chains. Each cDNA library was double barcoded, with a SMART-Mk sample barcode plus Illumina barcodes, to control for contamination. TruSeq adapter sequences along with Illumina sample barcodes were introduced in two successive PCR steps. The Illumina HiSeq platform was used with custom primers to sequence TCR alpha and beta cDNA libraries. The original pipeline was this. MiGEC processed the raw reads to extract unique molecular identifiers, while MiXCR was used to determine the CDR3 positions. Recombination models were inferred per individual with the repgenHMM and IGoR tools using an EM algorithm. Shared clonotypes were analyzed with the tcR package in R, and sharing was normalized by the product of cloneset sizes. To study raw recombination free of thymic and clonal selection effects, out-of-frame nonproductive sequences were analyzed. TCRdb took the public reads, trimmed them with fastp at Q25, ran MiXCR for clone calling and kept in-frame beta chains. Rows with one shared CDR3 protein collapse into an entry with the most common genes and DNA. The V and J calls reflect TCRdb's pipeline rather than the authors' work. For this sample the table gives roughly 690,000 distinct CDR3 sequences, of which roughly 6% were detected only once. Around 1.9% of the sample is held by the ten biggest clonotypes.

Rearrangement joined TRBV15 to TRBJ2-1; TRBD1 lines up with 8 middle nucleotides. Sample: naive T cells sorted from blood. This specimen's cell subset or site label, per the study, means: cells isolated with a human naive T-cell isolation kit. This sequence originates from a man aged 18 to 35 in good health. The nucleotides are TGTGCCACCGGAAAAGACAGGGGCTCCTACAATGAGCAGTTCTTC. The resulting protein is CATGKDRGSYNEQFF.